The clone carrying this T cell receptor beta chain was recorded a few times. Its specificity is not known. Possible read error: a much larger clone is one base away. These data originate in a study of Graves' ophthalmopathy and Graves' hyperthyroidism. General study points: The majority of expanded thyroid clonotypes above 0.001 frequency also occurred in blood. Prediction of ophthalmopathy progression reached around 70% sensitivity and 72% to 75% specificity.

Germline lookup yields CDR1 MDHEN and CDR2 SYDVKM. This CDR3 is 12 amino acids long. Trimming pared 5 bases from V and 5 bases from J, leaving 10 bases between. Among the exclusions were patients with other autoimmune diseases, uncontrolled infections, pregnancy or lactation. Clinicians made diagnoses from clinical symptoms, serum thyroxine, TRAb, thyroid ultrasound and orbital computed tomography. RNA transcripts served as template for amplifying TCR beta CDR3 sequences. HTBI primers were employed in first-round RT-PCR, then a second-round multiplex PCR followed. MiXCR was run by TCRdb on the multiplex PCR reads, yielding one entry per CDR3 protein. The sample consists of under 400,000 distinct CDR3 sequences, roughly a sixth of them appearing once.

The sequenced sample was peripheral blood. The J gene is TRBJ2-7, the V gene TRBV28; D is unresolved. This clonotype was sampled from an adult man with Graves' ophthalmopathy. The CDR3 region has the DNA TGTGCCAGCAGTCGGGTACGCCACGAGCAGTACTTC. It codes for CASSRVRHEQYF.